This T cell receptor (beta chain) was found in a study of T cells in Graves' hyperthyroidism and ophthalmopathy. General study findings and limits: Appearing also in blood were most of the thyroid clonotypes expanded above 0.001.

This CDR3 comprises 16 residues. The germline V gene encodes CDR1 SGHDN and CDR2 FVKESK. Trimming removed 1 base at V and 0 bases at J, with 11 bases between. Using RNA transcripts as the source, TCR beta CDR3 regions were amplified. RT-PCR in the first round (using the HTBI primer set) targeted the TCR CDR3. Using its own MiXCR run on the multiplex PCR reads, TCRdb lists one record per CDR3 protein. The table records roughly 240,000 distinct CDR3 sequences, roughly 22% of them present only once. Remarks on this clonotype: Antigen specificity is unknown.

The chain employs TRBV14 and TRBJ2-3, with D possibly TRBD1 on 6 matching bases. The receptor's source is a woman aged 40 to 50 with Graves' ophthalmopathy. Sequenced sample: blood. The CDR3 here is CASSQVQGSSTDTQYF. For the CDR3, the DNA is TGTGCCAGCAGCCAAGTACAGGGATCTAGCACAGATACGCAGTATTTT.